Listed here are 14 T cell receptor beta chains from one sample, sequenced in a study of OX40 agonist ivuxolimab in advanced cancers. Produced via immunoSEQ multiplex PCR; TCRdb's table is partial and in-frame only. In the table there are tens of thousands of clones, around nine tenths of which are singletons. Here the sequenced sample was CD4+ or CD8+ T cells sorted from blood, taken in a trial of the OX40 agonist ivuxolimab. All receptors come from an adult with an advanced solid tumor such as melanoma, head and neck, liver or kidney cancer.

The chain uses TRBV10-3 and TRBJ2-7; possible D gene TRBD2, 5 bases. The V end lost 5 bases, the J end lost 7 bases, and 15 bases lay between the germline ends. Germline V gene sequence: CDR1 ENHRY, CDR2 SYGVKD. The CDR3 length is 13 residues. In nucleotides, the CDR3 is TGTGCCATCAGTATCTCCGGCACGGGGGAGCAGTACTTC. Encoded protein: CAISISGTGEQYF.

J is TRBJ2-3 and V is TRBV11-3; D possibly corresponds to TRBD2 (6 bases). Per germline, CDR1 SGHNT and CDR2 YENEEA. The ends were cut back, 0 bases at V and 2 bases at J, with 9 bases in the middle. The CDR3 is made up of 15 amino acids. CDR3 sequence: CASSLDGGITDTQYF. The CDR3 DNA sequence: TGTGCCAGCAGCTTAGATGGGGGGATCACAGATACGCAGTATTTT.

The chain has TRBV28 and TRBJ1-4, with D maybe TRBD1 (6 bases). V lost 11 bases and J lost 7, with 14 bases in between. The CDR3 runs to 12 residues. Germline V gene data show CDR1 as MDHEN and CDR2 as SYDVKM. The CDR3: CAAGRGAEKLFF. The CDR3 coding sequence is TGTGCCGCCGGTCGGGGGGCTGAAAAACTGTTTTTT.

This chain uses TRBV19 with TRBJ2-1; D perhaps matches TRBD1 (5 bases). Germline CDR1 reads LNHDA; CDR2 reads SQIVND (reference sequence). CDR3 length equals 13 residues. V was trimmed by 6 bases and J by 8 bases, leaving 14 bases between them. This CDR3 reads CASRTVGGHEQFF. The CDR3 DNA follows: TGTGCCAGTAGGACAGTTGGTGGTCATGAGCAGTTCTTC.

This clone has just a few counts. V gene TRBV30 combines with J gene TRBJ1-1; no definite D call. V dropped 3 bases and J dropped 3 bases, with 5 bases sitting between them. Germline V gene sequence: CDR1 GTSNPN, CDR2 SVGIG (reference sequence). CDR3 length: 11 amino acids. The CDR3 DNA sequence: TGTGCCTGGAGGGGTTACACTGAAGCTTTCTTT. It is translated as CAWRGYTEAFF.

The V and J genes are TRBV7-8 and TRBJ1-5; D unresolved. V lost 1 base, J lost 6 bases, and 19 bases lay in between. Germline V gives CDR1 SGHVS, CDR2 FQNEAQ. CDR3 length equals 17 residues. The CDR3 region is CASSLEGITGVGQPQHF. CDR3 nucleotides: TGTGCCAGCAGCTTAGAAGGCATTACCGGAGTCGGTCAGCCCCAGCATTTT.

The genes are TRBV9 and TRBJ2-1; D is possibly TRBD2 (7 bases). The germline V gene has CDR1 SGDLS and CDR2 YYNGEE. This CDR3 has 16 residues. The ends were cut back, 5 bases at V and 6 bases at J, with 21 bases in the middle. The CDR3: CASSALGGALGNEQFF. The CDR3 region has the DNA TGTGCCAGCAGTGCCCTAGGGGGGGCGCTGGGCAATGAGCAGTTCTTC.

The rearrangement links TRBV7-3 to TRBJ2-7, with D perhaps matching TRBD2 (6 bases). Per germline, CDR1 SGHTA and CDR2 FQGTGA. Trimming pared 5 bases from V and 6 bases from J, leaving 14 bases between. The CDR3 is 13 amino acids. CDR3 in DNA: TGTGCCAGCAGCCCCAACATGGGGGGCGAGCAGTACTTC. Amino acid sequence: CASSPNMGGEQYF.

The rearrangement joins TRBV30 to TRBJ1-5, with 8 bases aligning to TRBD1. The germline V gene encodes CDR1 GTSNPN and CDR2 SVGIG (reference sequence). J lost 4 bases, V lost 3 bases, and 5 bases had no gene match. The CDR3 length is 14 residues. CDR3 residues: CAWRGDRRNQPQHF. The DNA for the CDR3 is TGTGCCTGGAGGGGGGACAGGCGAAATCAGCCCCAGCATTTT. The full variable domain, rest sourced from reference TRBV30 and TRBJ1-5, is SQTIHQWPATLVQPVGSPLSLECTVEGTSNPNLYWYRQAAGRGLQLLFYSVGIGQISSEVPQNLSASRPQDRQFILSSKKLLLSDSGFYLCAWRGDRRNQPQHFGDGTRLSIL.

The chain joins TRBV6-1 to TRBJ2-3, with no clear D. V lost 6 bases and J lost 5, with 15 bases in between. CDR3 length: 14 amino acids. In germline, CDR1 is MNHNS, CDR2 SASEGT. The CDR3 sequence is CASRREAVGDTQYF. CDR3 nucleotide sequence: TGTGCCAGCAGGAGAGAGGCAGTAGGAGATACGCAGTATTTT.

The chain carries TRBV5-1 and TRBJ2-6; D unclear. Germline V gene lookup returns CDR1 SGHRS and CDR2 YFSETQ. Trimming removed 2 bases from V and 0 bases from J, with 15 bases in between. The CDR3 consists of 18 residues. Here the CDR3 reads CASSLTTDVFSGANVLTF. In DNA, the CDR3 is TGCGCCAGCAGCTTAACCACCGACGTATTCTCTGGGGCCAACGTCCTGACTTTC.

The V call is TRBV4-1, the J call TRBJ2-7, with 9 bases lining up with TRBD1. This CDR3 has 16 residues. Germline V gene sequence: CDR1 MGHRA, CDR2 YSYEKL. V lost 3 bases and J lost 4; bases outside the gene matches: 10. CDR3 coding DNA: TGCGCCAGCAGCCAGTGGGGACAGGGTCCATCATACGAGCAGTACTTC. It encodes CASSQWGQGPSYEQYF.

The genes are TRBV19 and TRBJ2-7; D is perhaps TRBD1 or TRBD2 (5 bases each). V gave up 5 bases and J gave up 1 base, with 18 bases separating them. This CDR3 is built from 16 residues. The germline gives CDR1 LNHDA, CDR2 SQIVND (reference sequence). The CDR3 sequence: CASSPGRGSQSYEQYF. The CDR3, as DNA: TGTGCCAGTAGTCCAGGCCGGGGCTCACAATCCTACGAGCAGTACTTC.

This chain joins TRBV2 and TRBJ2-4; D gene uncertain. Germline V gives CDR1 SNHLY, CDR2 FYNNEI. V gave up 4 bases and J gave up 0 bases, with 7 bases separating them. This CDR3 region has 14 residues. The CDR3 region is CASSVGVAKNIQYF. The CDR3, as DNA: TGTGCCAGCAGTGTTGGAGTAGCCAAAAACATTCAGTACTTC.